This TCR beta chain was sequenced during a study of identical twins. Findings of the study overall: Beta out-of-frame sequences displayed a weaker excess of sharing between twins. The abundant beta clonotypes from cord blood had fewer insertions, and memory repertoires had none of this.

This clonotype came up a few times. Its antigen is still unknown. Each CDR3 protein gets one entry after TCRdb re-called the 5' RACE reads with MiXCR. The table lists approximately 600,000 distinct CDR3 sequences, around a tenth of them singletons. The ends were cut back, 4 bases at V and 4 bases at J, with 10 bases in the middle. CDR1 is MRHNA and CDR2 is SNTAGT in the germline V gene. CDR3 length: 13 amino acids. The same specimen was also included in a second study, on yellow fever vaccine responses in identical twins. That source reports: Reportedly, twins showed a vaccine T cell response that looked partly convergent and partly personalized.

V usage is TRBV6-4 and J usage is TRBJ1-2; a possible D gene is TRBD1 (5 bases). Sequencing was done on a sample of PBMCs. The TCR originated in a woman aged 18-35 years in good health. This chain's CDR3 is CASSGGGGYGYTF. The CDR3 DNA reads as TGTGCCAGCAGTGGCGGGGGTGGCTATGGCTACACCTTC.